The 3 T cell receptor beta chains listed next were all sequenced from one sample in a study of blood T cell repertoires in COVID-19. Clones were read by immunoSEQ multiplex PCR, and TCRdb kept only the in-frame ones, dropping some. This table holds about 400,000 clones, 70% to 90% found once. The sequencing input was PBMCs or T cells enriched from blood (not recorded which). Receptors originate from a woman between 18 and 29 years old with acute COVID-19.

A note on this clone: The sample holds other DNA sequences that translate to the same CDR3. The gene calls are TRBV10-3 and TRBJ1-6, with a possible D match to TRBD1 (6 bases). Trimming took off 4 bases at V and 8 bases at J, with 6 bases between the two ends. This CDR3 is built from 12 residues. CDR1 and CDR2 from the germline V gene are ENHRY and SYGVKD. CDR3 in DNA: TGTGCCATCAGTGCAGGGGATTCACCCCTCCACTTT. Protein product: CAISAGDSPLHF.

V and J are TRBV7-2 and TRBJ2-3; 14 positions match TRBD2. Germline CDR1 and CDR2: SGHTA and FQGNSA. This CDR3 spans 17 amino acids. The V gene end was trimmed by 6 bases and the J gene end by 8 bases; junction bases not matched to a gene: 13. The CDR3: CASSPQGTSGSRGTQYF. As DNA, the CDR3 is TGTGCCAGCAGTCCACAGGGGACTAGCGGGAGTAGGGGTACGCAGTATTTT.

V usage is TRBV4-1 and J usage is TRBJ1-5, with 7 bases identical to TRBD1. The CDR3 covers 14 residues. The V segment lost 3 bases and the J segment 3 bases; nucleotides outside the gene matches: 2. The V gene's germline CDR1 is MGHRA and CDR2 YSYEKL. The CDR3 region is CASSHGQVNQPQHF. In nucleotides, the CDR3 is TGCGCCAGCAGCCATGGACAGGTCAATCAGCCCCAGCATTTT.